This entry describes one T cell receptor beta chain. This record comes from a study of cytomegalovirus exposure and HLA in healthy donors. The ends were cut back, 6 bases at V and 4 bases at J, with 10 bases in the middle. CDR1 is SGHTA and CDR2 is FQGNSA in the germline V gene. The CDR3 contains 13 residues. Amplification used 60 Vbeta primers and 13 Jbeta primers. Data came from immunoSEQ multiplex PCR; TCRdb stores just in-frame clones and leaves some out. The sample carries roughly 190,000 clones, 79% recorded once. The sequencing input was PBMCs. The chain is built from TRBV7-2 and TRBJ1-5, with D unresolved. The receptor's source is a girl aged 10 to 17 in good health and CMV-seropositive. CDR3 sequence (DNA): TGTGCCAGCAGTCTTAATCCGAATCAGCCCCAGCATTTT. This codes for CASSLNPNQPQHF.